What follows is one T cell receptor beta chain and its context. The antigen is undetermined. The source of the sample is a study of T cells in localized non-small cell lung cancer. General study points: Paired adjacent lung recovered a median about 60 of the top 100 tumor clones. Longer overall survival was linked to higher blood T cell density. Multi-region tumor sequencing was not done, so intratumor heterogeneity could not be excluded.

Clones were read by immunoSEQ multiplex PCR, and TCRdb kept only the in-frame ones, dropping some. The table lists more than 850 clones, roughly 21% of them singletons. The material was normal lung tissue next to the tumor, obtained before any cancer treatment. The TCR originated in an older female donor with stage I lung adenocarcinoma.

The CDR3 loop is CASSGRDRVSTEAFF. In DNA, the CDR3 is TGTGCCAGCAGTGGGAGGGACAGGGTAAGCACTGAAGCTTTCTTT. The rearrangement links TRBV6-8 to TRBJ1-1, with 9 bases lining up with TRBD1. This CDR3 contains 15 residues. Unmatched junction bases numbered 8, after V lost 5 bases and J lost 4 bases. The V gene's germline CDR1 is MNHGY and CDR2 SAAAGT.